This entry lists 5 T cell receptor beta chains sequenced from one sample in a study of beta chain features in type 1 diabetes. Since all of the isolated RNA was reverse transcribed, expressed TCRB transcripts were what got sequenced. Using immunoSEQ multiplex PCR, the repertoire was profiled, and TCRdb retains in-frame clones only, with some absent. The sample holds hundreds of thousands of clones, around 16% seen once. The source material was naive CD4+ T cells from blood. These receptors were collected from a man in his late teens or twenties in good health.

This rearrangement joins TRBV11-2 to TRBJ2-4; 7 bases are a match to TRBD2. The junction had 10 bases not matched to a gene; V was cut back by 5 bases and J by 0 bases. Germline CDR1 is SGHAT and CDR2 is FQNNGV. CDR3 size: 17 residues. As DNA, the CDR3 is TGTGCCAGCAGCCCCCGTTGGGGGGGGTTAGCCAAAAACATTCAGTACTTC. Its protein is CASSPRWGGLAKNIQYF.

This clone was found a few times. The chain carries TRBV4-1 and TRBJ2-7; 9 positions agree with TRBD1. The CDR3 is 15 amino acids. The ends lost 1 base at V and 5 bases at J; junction bases unmatched: 6. Germline V lookup: CDR1 MGHRA, CDR2 YSYEKL. The chain's CDR3 is CASSQARDRADEQYF. The CDR3 coding sequence is TGCGCCAGCAGCCAAGCCCGGGACAGGGCCGACGAGCAGTACTTC.

This clone was picked up a small number of times. The chain uses TRBV7-9 and TRBJ1-1; D is perhaps TRBD1 (5 bases). CDR1 is SEHNR, CDR2 FQNEAQ, per germline (reference sequence). The CDR3 spans 13 residues. V lost 5 bases and J lost 0, with 7 bases in between. CDR3 in amino acids: CASSRGLNTEAFF. In nucleotides, the CDR3 is TGTGCCAGCAGCAGGGGCTTGAACACTGAAGCTTTCTTT.

This chain uses TRBV19 with TRBJ1-4; D is unclear. CDR1 LNHDA and CDR2 SQIVND come from the germline V gene (reference sequence). V lost 3 bases to trimming and J lost 3 bases, with 8 bases between them. CDR3 length: 14 amino acids. DNA of the CDR3: TGTGCCAGTAGTATTGAGAGGGCTAATGAAAAACTGTTTTTT. This codes for CASSIERANEKLFF.

This clone turned up a few times. A junction end diverges from the germline sequence, so it may reflect a read error. This chain links TRBV5-4 with TRBJ2-3; perhaps TRBD2 as D (5 bases). CDR3 length: 17 amino acids. Germline V gene sequence: CDR1 SGHNT, CDR2 YYREEE (reference sequence). CDR3 nucleotides: TGCGCCAGCAGCCAAGGCGAGGGCACCCCTGGCACAGATACGCAGTATTTT. Its protein product is CASSQGEGTPGTDTQYF.